This record covers a single T cell receptor (beta chain). The target antigen is unknown. The method was immunoSEQ multiplex PCR; TCRdb's version includes in-frame clones alone and lacks a portion of them. The table records over 150,000 clones, about 91% of them present only once. The CDR3 consists of 15 residues. Germline V gene sequence: CDR1 MNHEY, CDR2 SMNVEV (reference sequence). The V end was cut by 5 bases, the J end by 8 bases, with 16 bases between. This entry belongs to a study of T cell responses to AZD1222 COVID-19 vaccine. Study-level findings and limits: Donors were largely white British and mainly female; clonal diversity was possibly underestimated. Increases in Spike-specific TCR breadth and depth were seen after two AZD1222 doses.

The V call is TRBV27, the J call TRBJ1-6; D perhaps matches TRBD1 (6 bases). The sequence was obtained from an adult in good health. The source was peripheral blood, collected on day 0 of AZD1222 vaccination. As DNA, the CDR3 is TGTGCCAGCAGTCCCCTCACGGGGGGCGATTCACCCCTCCACTTT. Translated: CASSPLTGGDSPLHF.